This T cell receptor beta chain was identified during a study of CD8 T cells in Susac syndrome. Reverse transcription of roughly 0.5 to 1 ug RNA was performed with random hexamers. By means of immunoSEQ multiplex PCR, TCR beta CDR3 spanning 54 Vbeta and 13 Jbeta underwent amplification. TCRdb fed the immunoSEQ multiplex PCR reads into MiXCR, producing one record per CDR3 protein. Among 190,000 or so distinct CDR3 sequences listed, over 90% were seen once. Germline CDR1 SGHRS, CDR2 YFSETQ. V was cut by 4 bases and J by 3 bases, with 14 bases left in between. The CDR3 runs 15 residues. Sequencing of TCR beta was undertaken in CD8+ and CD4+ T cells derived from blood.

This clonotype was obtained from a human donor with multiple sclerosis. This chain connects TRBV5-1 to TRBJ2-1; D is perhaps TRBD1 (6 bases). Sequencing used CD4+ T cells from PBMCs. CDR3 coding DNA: TGCGCCAGCAGCGATCTGGACAGAGTCTACAATGAGCAGTTCTTC. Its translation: CASSDLDRVYNEQFF.